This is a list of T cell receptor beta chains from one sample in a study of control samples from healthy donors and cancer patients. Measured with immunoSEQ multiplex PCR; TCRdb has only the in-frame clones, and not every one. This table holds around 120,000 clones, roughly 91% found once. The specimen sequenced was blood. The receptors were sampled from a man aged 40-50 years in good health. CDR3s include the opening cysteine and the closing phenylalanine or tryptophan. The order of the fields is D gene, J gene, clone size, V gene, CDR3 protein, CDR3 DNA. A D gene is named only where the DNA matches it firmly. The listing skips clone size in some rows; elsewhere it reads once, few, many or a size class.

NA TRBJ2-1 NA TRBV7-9 CASSLGQDYNEQFF TGTGCCAGCAGCTTAGGGCAGGACTACAATGAGCAGTTCTTC
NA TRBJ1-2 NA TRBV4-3 CASSQVTAPLGDGGYTF TGCGCCAGCAGCCAAGTAACGGCCCCTCTTGGTGATGGCGGCTACACCTTC
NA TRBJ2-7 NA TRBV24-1 CATSDTVTGEQYF TGTGCCACCAGTGACACTGTAACGGGCGAGCAGTACTTC
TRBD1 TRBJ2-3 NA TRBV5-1 CASSLTGQITDTQYF TGCGCCAGCAGCCTGACGGGACAGATCACAGATACGCAGTATTTT
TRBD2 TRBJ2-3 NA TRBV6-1 CASSENIGRGGGDTQYF TGTGCCAGCAGTGAAAATATAGGGCGGGGGGGCGGAGATACGCAGTATTTT
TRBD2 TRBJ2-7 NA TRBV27 CASSFGRATYEQYF TGTGCCAGCAGTTTTGGGAGGGCCACCTACGAGCAGTACTTC
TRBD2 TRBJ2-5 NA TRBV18 CASSPKGGLASRETQYF TGTGCCAGCTCACCTAAGGGAGGACTAGCTTCGAGAGAGACCCAGTACTTC
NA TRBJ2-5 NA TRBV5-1 CASSFSNTGKETQYF TGCGCCAGCAGCTTTTCGAATACGGGTAAAGAGACCCAGTACTTC
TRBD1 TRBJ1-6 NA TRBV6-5 CASSYGQGFYNSPLHF TGTGCCAGCAGTTACGGACAGGGTTTCTATAATTCACCCCTCCACTTT
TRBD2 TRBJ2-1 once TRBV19 CASTLLAGGLYNEQFF TGTGCCAGTACCCTACTAGCGGGGGGACTCTACAATGAGCAGTTCTTC
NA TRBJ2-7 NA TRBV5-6 CASSETGTLSYEQYF TGTGCCAGCAGCGAAACAGGGACACTCTCCTACGAGCAGTACTTC
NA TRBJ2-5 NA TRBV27 CASSLSQARLGRETQYF TGTGCCAGCAGTTTATCCCAAGCTCGACTAGGGCGAGAGACCCAGTACTTC
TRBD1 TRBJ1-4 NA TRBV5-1 CASSLEGAREKLFF TGCGCCAGCAGTCTAGAGGGGGCGCGTGAAAAACTGTTTTTT
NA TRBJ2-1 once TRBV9 CASSVRPFYYNEQFF TGTGCCAGCAGCGTGCGGCCTTTTTACTACAATGAGCAGTTCTTC
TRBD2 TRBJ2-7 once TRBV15 CATSRLLAGGTYEQYF TGTGCCACCAGCAGACTACTAGCGGGGGGAACCTACGAGCAGTACTTC
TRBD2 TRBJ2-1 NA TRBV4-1 CASSQVSGRGLAGRVEQFF TGCGCCAGCAGCCAAGTATCAGGGAGAGGACTAGCGGGACGGGTTGAGCAGTTCTTC
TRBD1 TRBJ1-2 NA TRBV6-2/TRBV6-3 CASSLPRTGSYGYTF TGTGCCAGCAGCTTACCGAGGACAGGGTCATATGGCTACACCTTC
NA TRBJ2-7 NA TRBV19 CASRPDWGRGEQYF TGTGCCAGTAGACCGGACTGGGGGAGGGGGGAGCAGTACTTC
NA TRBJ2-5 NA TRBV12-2 CASRLALLAGSGKTQYF TGTGCAAGTCGCTTAGCCCTTTTAGCGGGGTCTGGGAAGACCCAGTACTTC
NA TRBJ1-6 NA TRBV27 CASSPQPHNSPLHF TGTGCCAGCAGCCCCCAACCCCATAATTCACCCCTCCACTTT
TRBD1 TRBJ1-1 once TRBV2 CASGRQGVRGTEAFF TGTGCCAGCGGGCGACAGGGGGTTCGTGGCACTGAAGCTTTCTTT
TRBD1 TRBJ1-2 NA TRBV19 CASSIGDRVSGTF TGTGCCAGTAGTATAGGGGACAGGGTCTCTGGCACCTTC
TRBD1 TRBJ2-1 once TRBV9 CASSTVGEGTVGPSQFF TGTGCCAGCAGCACCGTCGGTGAAGGGACAGTTGGGCCTTCGCAGTTCTTC
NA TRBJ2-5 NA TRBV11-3 CASSLRVQETQYF TGTGCCAGCAGCTTAAGGGTCCAAGAGACCCAGTACTTC
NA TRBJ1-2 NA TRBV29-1 CSVAAGTTLTGYTF TGCAGCGTCGCCGCCGGGACTACCCTCACTGGCTACACCTTC
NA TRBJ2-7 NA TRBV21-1 CASTPGESYEQYF TGTGCCAGCACCCCCGGGGAGTCCTACGAGCAGTACTTC
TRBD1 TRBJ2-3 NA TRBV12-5 CASGWGGGQDFKNTDTQYF TGTGCTAGTGGCTGGGGTGGGGGACAGGACTTTAAAAACACAGATACGCAGTATTTT
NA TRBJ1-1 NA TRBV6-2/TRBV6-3 CASSYSIPFEAFF TGTGCCAGCAGTTACTCGATTCCCTTTGAAGCTTTCTTT
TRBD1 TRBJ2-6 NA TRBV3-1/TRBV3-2 CASSPTGQGMAGANVLTF TGTGCCAGCAGCCCGACGGGACAGGGGATGGCTGGGGCCAACGTCCTGACTTTC
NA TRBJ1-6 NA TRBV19 CASRGTEGSYNSPLHF TGTGCCAGTAGGGGGACGGAAGGCTCCTATAATTCACCCCTCCACTTT
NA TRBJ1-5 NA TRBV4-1 CASSQLLRLSNQPQHF TGCGCCAGCAGCCAACTACTACGGCTTAGCAATCAGCCCCAGCATTTT
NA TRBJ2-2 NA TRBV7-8 CASSLRLRLNELFF TGTGCCAGCAGCCTCCGACTACGTTTAAACGAGCTGTTTTTT
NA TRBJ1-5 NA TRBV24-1 CATSDSSFRANQPQHF TGTGCCACCAGTGATTCCAGCTTCCGCGCAAATCAGCCCCAGCATTTT
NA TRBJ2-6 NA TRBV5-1 CASSLAGTGANVLTF TGCGCCAGCAGCTTGGCCGGGACCGGGGCCAACGTCCTGACTTTC
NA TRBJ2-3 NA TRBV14 CASSLLGRLPSTDTQYF TGTGCCAGCTCTTTACTCGGGCGCCTTCCTAGCACAGATACGCAGTATTTT
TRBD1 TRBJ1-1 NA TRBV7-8 CASSDRGRGNTEAFF TGTGCCAGCAGTGACAGGGGGCGCGGGAACACTGAAGCTTTCTTT
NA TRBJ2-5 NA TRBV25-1 CASSERGHQETQYF TGTGCCAGCAGTGAGCGGGGACACCAAGAGACCCAGTACTTC
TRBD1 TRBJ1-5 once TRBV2 CASSQLRSGGGRQPQHF TGTGCCAGCAGTCAGTTGCGGTCAGGGGGCGGTCGCCAGCCCCAGCATTTT